Presented here are 13 T cell receptor beta chains from one specimen sequenced in a study of long-term antiretroviral therapy in people with HIV. The libraries were made with immunoSEQ v3.0 at survey level. Produced via immunoSEQ multiplex PCR; TCRdb's table is partial and in-frame only. The sample carries tens of thousands of clones, over 75% recorded once. The material sequenced was unsorted PBMCs, taken 1.5 years after starting antiretroviral therapy. The receptor set was obtained from a man aged 18-30 years with HIV.

V and J are TRBV4-3 and TRBJ2-1; D unresolved. CDR3 length: 16 residues. Trimming took off 0 bases at V and 3 bases at J, with 12 bases between the two ends. Germline V lookup: CDR1 LGHNA, CDR2 YSLEER. DNA for the CDR3: TGCGCCAGCAGCCAAGATGGCTCGCCGATCTACAATGAGCAGTTCTTC. Residues: CASSQDGSPIYNEQFF.

This chain links TRBV4-3 with TRBJ2-3; D gene unclear. Germline V lookup: CDR1 LGHNA, CDR2 YSLEER. The germline V and J ends were trimmed by 4 bases and 2 bases, with 19 bases remaining between them. The CDR3 is 17 amino acids. The CDR3 is CASSPKLFTGFTDTQYF. DNA for the CDR3: TGCGCCAGCAGCCCAAAACTGTTCACGGGCTTCACAGATACGCAGTATTTT.

CDR3 amino acids: CASSQDRGYNEQFF. The CDR3 DNA reads as TGTGCCAGCAGCCAAGATAGAGGCTACAATGAGCAGTTCTTC. The rearrangement links TRBV4-2 to TRBJ2-1, with no clear D. The V end lost 0 bases, the J end lost 3 bases, and 6 bases lay between the germline ends. Germline-derived CDR1 and CDR2 are LGHNA and YNFKEQ. This CDR3 spans 14 amino acids.

CDR3 bases: TGCGCCAGCAGCCAAATCGGACAGGGCGGCTACGAGCAGTACTTC. Translation: CASSQIGQGGYEQYF. The chain is built from TRBV4-1 and TRBJ2-7; TRBD1 matches 8 bases. The CDR3 length is 15 residues. Germline CDR1 is MGHRA and CDR2 is YSYEKL. The trim removed 2 bases at V and 3 bases at J, leaving 6 bases unmatched.

The CDR3 nucleotides read TGTGCCAGCAGCCCAACAGGGGAGTACGAGCAGTACTTC. Translating it yields CASSPTGEYEQYF. V usage is TRBV7-9 and J usage is TRBJ2-7; 7 nucleotides line up with TRBD1. Germline CDR1 reads SEHNR; CDR2 reads FQNEAQ (reference sequence). CDR3 length: 13 residues. The junction had 5 bases not matched to a gene; V was cut back by 5 bases and J by 4 bases.

V usage is TRBV13 and J usage is TRBJ2-7; TRBD1 aligns across 7 bases. Germline V gene lookup returns CDR1 PRHDT and CDR2 FYEKMQ (reference sequence). This CDR3 comprises 14 residues. The V segment lost 5 bases and the J segment 2 bases; nucleotides outside the gene matches: 6. CDR3 loop: CASSINRGAYEQYF. The CDR3 DNA is TGTGCCAGCAGCATAAACAGGGGAGCCTACGAGCAGTACTTC.

The V gene is TRBV10-3, the J gene TRBJ2-7; D ambiguous. V gave up 3 bases and J gave up 4 bases, with 4 bases separating them. CDR1 is ENHRY and CDR2 is SYGVKD in the germline V gene. The CDR3 extends over 11 amino acids. The CDR3 protein is CAISDVYEQYF. DNA for the CDR3: TGTGCCATCAGTGACGTGTACGAGCAGTACTTC.

This clone was counted a single time. V and J are TRBV7-9 and TRBJ2-7; D remains ambiguous. Germline V gene data show CDR1 as SEHNR and CDR2 as FQNEAQ (reference sequence). The CDR3 is made up of 14 amino acids. Trimming cost V 1 base and J 2 bases, with 9 bases left between them. For the CDR3, the DNA is TGTGCCAGCAGCTTAGTTTCCAGGCCCTACGAGCAGTACTTC. Its protein product is CASSLVSRPYEQYF.

The rearrangement uses TRBV29-1 and TRBJ2-1, with 9 positions matching TRBD2. Per the germline V gene, CDR1 is SQVTM and CDR2 is ANQGSEA. J lost 3 bases, V lost 6 bases, and 6 bases had no gene match. The CDR3 sequence is 14 residues long. The CDR3 nucleotides read TGCAGCGTGCAACCTAGCGGGAACTACAATGAGCAGTTCTTC. It specifies CSVQPSGNYNEQFF.

The CDR3 region is CASKLSANTEAFF. The DNA for the CDR3 is TGTGCCAGCAAATTGTCAGCGAACACTGAAGCTTTCTTT. V gene TRBV11-2 combines with J gene TRBJ1-1; D uncertain. CDR1 SGHAT and CDR2 FQNNGV come from the germline V gene. Trimming shortened V by 7 bases and J by 1 base, and 10 bases separated the two germline ends. There are 13 residues in the CDR3.

V usage is TRBV11-3 and J usage is TRBJ2-2, with D perhaps matching TRBD1 or TRBD2 (5 bases each). CDR3 length: 15 residues. The germline V gene has CDR1 SGHNT and CDR2 YENEEA. The V end lost 1 base, the J end lost 5 bases, and 11 bases lay between the germline ends. In DNA, the CDR3 is TGTGCCAGCAGCTTAGCGTTTTGGGGGACCGGGGAGCTGTTTTTT. Translation gives CASSLAFWGTGELFF.

The chain has TRBV6-1 and TRBJ1-2, with TRBD1 matching 9 bases. The CDR3 loop spans 15 amino acids. CDR1 is MNHNS and CDR2 is SASEGT in the germline V gene. The V and J ends lost 7 bases and 2 bases, in that order; junction bases with no gene match: 8. CDR3: CASTLRGTGNYGYTF. The DNA for the CDR3 is TGTGCCAGCACTCTACGAGGGACAGGGAACTATGGCTACACCTTC.

The rearrangement links TRBV9 to TRBJ2-7; the D gene could be TRBD1 or TRBD2 (5 bases each). This CDR3 contains 14 residues. In germline, CDR1 is SGDLS, CDR2 YYNGEE. Between the trimmed V and J ends, which lost 6 bases and 0 bases, there was a span of 13 bases. The CDR3 region has the DNA TGTGCCAGCAACCGGGACGGTGGCTCCTACGAGCAGTACTTC. Its protein product is CASNRDGGSYEQYF.